What follows are 32 T cell receptor beta chains derived from one specimen sequenced in a study of T cells after posttransplantation cyclophosphamide. Sampled 1 year posttransplant, controls received myeloablative marrow transplants, methotrexate and a calcineurin inhibitor. The protocol was immunoSEQ multiplex PCR, while the TCRdb copy is restricted to in-frame clones and leaves out a portion. Here the sample spans about 16,000 clones, around 90% being singletons. The sequences come from PBMCs, collected after an allogeneic stem cell transplant with a calcineurin inhibitor and methotrexate. The receptors derive from a male patient aged 45-60 years who received an allogeneic stem cell transplant from an unrelated donor, was CMV-positive, and had chronic GVHD only. Some T cells may trace back to the graft donor.

CDR3 sequence: CASSKWTLGGEGGYTF. The CDR3 DNA reads TGTGCCAGCAGCAAATGGACGCTTGGGGGGGAGGGGGGCTACACCTTC. V usage is TRBV21-1 and J usage is TRBJ1-2. TRBV21-1 is given as a pseudogene. The CDR3 spans 16 residues.

As DNA, the CDR3 is TGTGCCATCAACGGGGGGGCTCTAAATGAGCAGTTCTTC. Its protein product is CAINGGALNEQFF. The J gene is TRBJ2-1, the V gene TRBV10-3; 8 positions agree with TRBD2. There are 13 residues in the CDR3. In germline, CDR1 is ENHRY, CDR2 SYGVKD. V shed 7 bases and J 7 bases; nucleotides not matched to a gene: 6.

This clone appeared a few times. The chain links TRBV19 to TRBJ1-1; D is undetermined. CDR3 length: 12 residues. Germline V gives CDR1 LNHDA, CDR2 SQIVND (reference sequence). Trimming removed 3 bases at V and 8 bases at J, with 10 bases between. For the CDR3, the DNA is TGTGCCAGTAGTATTTCCACAGACGAAGCTTTCTTT. Encoded protein: CASSISTDEAFF.

This clone was counted a single time. This rearrangement joins TRBV10-2 to TRBJ2-6; 10 bases are shared with TRBD1. J gave up 0 bases and V 2 bases, and 4 bases lay outside the gene matches. This CDR3 has 18 amino acids. Germline-derived CDR1 and CDR2 are WSHSY and SAAADI. This chain's CDR3 is CASSETGTGASGANVLTF. CDR3 DNA: TGCGCCAGCAGTGAGACCGGGACAGGGGCCTCTGGGGCCAACGTCCTGACTTTC.

This clone was detected a few times. The chain combines TRBV10-3 with TRBJ2-1; perhaps TRBD2 as D (6 bases). The germline gives CDR1 ENHRY, CDR2 SYGVKD. The CDR3 is 12 amino acids. Trimming left V 8 bases short and J 7 bases short, with 12 bases between. CDR3 nucleotides: TGTGCCATCGTGGGTAGCGGAAATGAGCAGTTCTTC. This encodes CAIVGSGNEQFF.

The rearrangement links TRBV4-1 to TRBJ2-1; D gene ambiguous. The CDR3 covers 14 residues. The V end lost 0 bases, the J end lost 4 bases, and 7 bases lay between the germline ends. Germline CDR1 and CDR2: MGHRA and YSYEKL. This chain's CDR3 is CASSQDHRYNEQFF. In nucleotides, the CDR3 is TGCGCCAGCAGCCAAGATCACAGATACAATGAGCAGTTCTTC.

CDR3 region: CASRTGLAGGRDTGELFF. The CDR3 nucleotides are TGCGCCAGCAGAACGGGACTAGCGGGAGGGCGGGACACCGGGGAGCTGTTTTTT. The chain couples TRBV10-2 to TRBJ2-2; 16 nucleotides agree with TRBD2. The CDR3 is 18 amino acids. V dropped 6 bases and J dropped 3; count of bases not matched to a gene: 7. CDR1 and CDR2 from the germline V gene are WSHSY and SAAADI.

The chain combines TRBV7-9 with TRBJ2-1; 12 bases agree with TRBD2. The CDR3 consists of 16 residues. Germline V gene data show CDR1 as SEHNR and CDR2 as FQNEAQ (reference sequence). After removal of 4 bases from V and 4 bases from J, the junction contained 5 bases not matched to a gene. CDR3 loop: CASSSTSGRTYNEQFF. In DNA form, the CDR3 reads TGTGCCAGCAGCTCCACTAGCGGGAGGACTTACAATGAGCAGTTCTTC.

Regarding this clone: Mismatch with germline at one junction end may stem from a read error. The V call is TRBV7-3, the J call TRBJ2-1, with 11 positions matching TRBD2. This CDR3 has 15 residues. Germline V CDR1 and CDR2: SGHTA, FQGTGA. CDR3 residues: CASSVTSGSYNEQFF. DNA of the CDR3: TGTGCCAGCAGCGTAACTAGCGGGAGTTACAATGAGCAGTTCTTC.

The rearrangement joins TRBV6-4 to TRBJ2-3; 11 bases are shared with TRBD2. Germline CDR1 is MRHNA and CDR2 is SNTAGT. The V segment lost 0 bases and the J segment 8 bases; nucleotides outside the gene matches: 13. This CDR3 is 18 amino acids long. Here the CDR3 DNA reads TGTGCCAGCAGTGACTCGTTTTCTGGACTAGCGGGTTCGGGTACGCAGTATTTT. Its protein product is CASSDSFSGLAGSGTQYF.

This chain joins TRBV4-1 and TRBJ1-1; 9 bases are a match to TRBD1. This CDR3 is built from 16 residues. Germline CDR1 MGHRA, CDR2 YSYEKL. V gave up 1 base and J gave up 0 bases; unmatched junction bases: 3. The CDR3 spells CASSQGTGAMNTEAFF. DNA of the CDR3: TGCGCCAGCAGCCAAGGGACAGGGGCCATGAACACTGAAGCTTTCTTT.

This clone was counted a few times. The rearrangement links TRBV6-6 to TRBJ2-1; 10 nucleotides match TRBD2. Looked up from germline, CDR1 is MNHNY and CDR2 is SVGAGI (reference sequence). The CDR3 totals 14 residues. V was clipped by 5 bases and J by 8 bases; unmatched bases: 6. CDR3 loop: CASSVSGTSDEQFF. In DNA form, the CDR3 reads TGTGCCAGCAGTGTTTCCGGGACTAGCGATGAGCAGTTCTTC.

CDR3 protein: CASSPAGADTQYF. The CDR3 nucleotides are TGTGCCAGCTCACCAGCGGGAGCAGATACGCAGTATTTT. The V and J genes are TRBV18 and TRBJ2-3, with TRBD2 identical over 7 bases. Germline V gene data show CDR1 as KGHSH and CDR2 as LQKENI. This CDR3 comprises 13 residues. With V trimmed by 2 bases and J by 4 bases, 0 bases remained unmatched.

The chain combines TRBV13 with TRBJ2-7; D remains unclear. The germline V gene has CDR1 PRHDT and CDR2 FYEKMQ (reference sequence). V dropped 6 bases and J dropped 2 bases, with 11 bases sitting between them. The CDR3 length is 13 residues. The CDR3 DNA is TGTGCCAGCAGTCCAGGTCATACCTACGAGCAGTACTTC. It is translated as CASSPGHTYEQYF.

The chain combines TRBV19 with TRBJ2-1, with D possibly TRBD2 on 5 matching bases. The CDR3 runs to 15 residues. Germline CDR1 is LNHDA and CDR2 is SQIVND (reference sequence). With 7 bases removed from V and 7 bases from J, the gap between germline ends came to 20 bases. For the CDR3, the DNA is TGTGCCAGTATGTCCAGGAAGAGGAGGCATAATGAGCAGTTCTTC. Protein: CASMSRKRRHNEQFF.

The V and J genes are TRBV28 and TRBJ2-5; 8 bases align to TRBD1. The germline CDR1 and CDR2 sequences are MDHEN and SYDVKM. This CDR3 has 15 amino acids. V was clipped by 4 bases and J by 5 bases; unmatched bases: 9. DNA for the CDR3: TGTGCCAGCAGTTCAGGACAGGGAGGCTGGGAGACCCAGTACTTC. Protein: CASSSGQGGWETQYF.

The chain uses TRBV28 and TRBJ1-1, with D possibly matching TRBD1 (6 bases). V gave up 10 bases and J gave up 4 bases, with 22 bases separating them. The CDR3 sequence is 15 residues long. Germline CDR1 and CDR2: MDHEN and SYDVKM. CDR3 bases: TGTGCCACTCACCAAGGGGGGGAGGGGGGCACTGAAGCTTTCTTT. Translating it yields CATHQGGEGGTEAFF.

The chain combines TRBV28 with TRBJ1-2, with 10 bases matching TRBD1. Germline V gives CDR1 MDHEN, CDR2 SYDVKM. The CDR3 length is 14 residues. The V segment lost 7 bases and the J segment 8 bases; nucleotides outside the gene matches: 10. The chain's CDR3 is CASTPTGTGVGYTF. CDR3 sequence (DNA): TGTGCCAGCACCCCGACCGGGACAGGGGTAGGCTACACCTTC.

The genes are TRBV28 and TRBJ1-5; a possible D gene is TRBD1 (5 bases). In germline, CDR1 is MDHEN, CDR2 SYDVKM. V was clipped by 3 bases and J by 4 bases, with 13 bases between them. This CDR3 comprises 15 residues. The CDR3 spells CASSFSAGQNQPQHF. Here the CDR3 DNA reads TGTGCCAGCAGTTTTTCGGCAGGGCAAAATCAGCCCCAGCATTTT.

This clone was detected only once. V gene TRBV9 combines with J gene TRBJ2-3; 7 nucleotides match TRBD2. Germline trimming cut 0 bases from V and 1 base from J; bases unmatched to any gene: 5. The CDR3 is made up of 16 amino acids. Germline values: CDR1 SGDLS, CDR2 YYNGEE. The chain's CDR3 is CASSVEAGAGTDTQYF. In DNA form, the CDR3 reads TGTGCCAGCAGCGTAGAGGCGGGAGCAGGCACAGATACGCAGTATTTT.

The DNA for the CDR3 is TGTGCCAGCAGCCAAACAGGGGGCGCGCACGAGCAGTACTTC. It encodes CASSQTGGAHEQYF. This chain joins TRBV7-2 and TRBJ2-7; 9 bases agree with TRBD1. This CDR3 has 14 residues. V trimming: 5 bases; J trimming: 5 bases; junction bases outside the gene matches: 7. Per germline, CDR1 SGHTA and CDR2 FQGNSA. Filled out from reference TRBV7-2 and TRBJ2-7, the complete variable domain reads GAGVSQSPSNKVTEKGKDVELRCDPISGHTALYWYRQSLGQGLEFLIYFQGNSAPDKSGLPSDRFSAERTGGSVSTLTIQRTQQEDSAVYLCASSQTGGAHEQYFGPGTRLTVT.

This clone was recorded once. The rearrangement uses TRBV4-1 and TRBJ2-7; 8 nucleotides line up with TRBD1. The CDR3 covers 15 residues. The V and J ends lost 10 bases and 3 bases, in that order; junction bases with no gene match: 14. The germline CDR1 and CDR2 sequences are MGHRA and YSYEKL. The CDR3 nucleotides are TGCGCCACCCGAGAAAGACAGGGGAGGAACTACGAGCAGTACTTC. Amino acids: CATRERQGRNYEQYF.

The CDR3 bases are TGCGCCAGCAGCCAAGATTTCGCGGCAGGGAAAGGCTACACCTTC. Translation: CASSQDFAAGKGYTF. The chain employs TRBV4-3 and TRBJ1-2; tentatively, D is TRBD1 (5 bases). Trimming left V 0 bases short and J 8 bases short, with 16 bases between. The germline V gene encodes CDR1 LGHNA and CDR2 YSLEER. The CDR3 spans 15 residues.

The CDR3 region has the DNA TGCGCCAGCAGCCTGGCCCGGGAGTCGCGAGAGACCCAGTACTTC. Its protein is CASSLARESRETQYF. The rearrangement uses TRBV4-3 and TRBJ2-5; tentatively, D is TRBD2 (6 bases). The CDR3 is 15 residues long. V was shortened by 4 bases and J by 4 bases, with 16 bases between the two germline ends. Per germline, CDR1 LGHNA and CDR2 YSLEER.

This chain uses TRBV27 with TRBJ2-1, with 11 bases that match TRBD2. CDR3 length equals 17 residues. The V and J ends lost 5 bases and 0 bases, in that order; junction bases with no gene match: 6. The V gene's germline CDR1 is MNHEY and CDR2 SMNVEV (reference sequence). This CDR3 reads CASSPTSGGPSYNEQFF. The CDR3 bases are TGTGCCAGCAGTCCTACTAGCGGGGGCCCCTCCTACAATGAGCAGTTCTTC.

The chain combines TRBV7-2 with TRBJ2-2, with 7 bases identical to TRBD2. J was trimmed by 5 bases and V by 0 bases; bases with no gene match: 0. CDR3 length equals 14 residues. Looked up from germline, CDR1 is SGHTA and CDR2 is FQGNSA. CDR3 protein: CASSLALATGELFF. In DNA form, the CDR3 reads TGTGCCAGCAGCTTAGCACTAGCGACCGGGGAGCTGTTTTTT. The full variable domain, rest sourced from reference TRBV7-2 and TRBJ2-2, is GAGVSQSPSNKVTEKGKDVELRCDPISGHTALYWYRQSLGQGLEFLIYFQGNSAPDKSGLPSDRFSAERTGGSVSTLTIQRTQQEDSAVYLCASSLALATGELFFGEGSRLTVL.

V and J are TRBV2 and TRBJ1-5; TRBD1 matches 9 bases. This CDR3 region has 12 residues. Looked up from germline, CDR1 is SNHLY and CDR2 is FYNNEI. The CDR3 reads CAGGQGQQPQHF. The DNA for the CDR3 is TGTGCAGGGGGACAGGGTCAACAGCCCCAGCATTTT.

J is TRBJ2-4 and V is TRBV6-1; D possibly corresponds to TRBD1 (5 bases). Germline CDR1 MNHNS, CDR2 SASEGT. The length of the CDR3 is 13 residues. The V end lost 2 bases, the J end lost 9 bases, and 11 bases lay between the germline ends. CDR3 residues: CASSEQQATIQYF. In DNA, the CDR3 is TGTGCCAGCAGTGAACAACAGGCCACCATTCAGTACTTC.

The chain uses TRBV5-6 and TRBJ1-1, with a possible D match to TRBD1 (6 bases). This CDR3 has 14 residues. Germline V gene lookup returns CDR1 SGHDT and CDR2 YYEEEE. With 0 bases removed from V and 1 base from J, the gap between germline ends came to 7 bases. The CDR3 nucleotides are TGTGCCAGCAGCTTGGGCAGGGGGAACACTGAAGCTTTCTTT. This encodes CASSLGRGNTEAFF.

The chain is built from TRBV5-6 and TRBJ2-7; tentative D call: TRBD1 (6 bases). The V end was cut by 1 base, the J end by 2 bases, with 13 bases between. The germline gives CDR1 SGHDT, CDR2 YYEEEE. The CDR3 has 15 amino acids. CDR3 sequence: CASSLSPGGTYEQYF. In DNA form, the CDR3 reads TGTGCCAGCAGCTTGTCCCCTGGGGGCACCTACGAGCAGTACTTC.

This chain uses TRBV5-1 with TRBJ2-1, with 10 bases fitting TRBD1. After removal of 4 bases from V and 6 bases from J, the junction contained 10 bases not matched to a gene. CDR1 and CDR2 (germline): SGHRS, YFSETQ. This CDR3 region has 16 residues. In nucleotides, the CDR3 is TGCGCCAGCAGCCCACAACCTGGGACAGGGGCCAATGAGCAGTTCTTC. Translated, it gives CASSPQPGTGANEQFF.

The J gene is TRBJ1-1, the V gene TRBV10-3; tentatively, D is TRBD1 (6 bases). CDR3 length equals 17 residues. Trimming took 3 bases from V and 1 from J, leaving 18 bases between them. Germline lookup yields CDR1 ENHRY and CDR2 SYGVKD. The CDR3 here is CAISEGRTEDKNTEAFF. The CDR3 bases are TGTGCCATCAGTGAAGGCCGGACAGAGGACAAGAACACTGAAGCTTTCTTT.